These 17 T cell receptor beta chains were sequenced from one sample in a study of T cell responses to AZD1222 COVID-19 vaccine. Generated by immunoSEQ multiplex PCR, the TCRdb table keeps only in-frame clones and is missing some. The table shows over 150,000 clones, with less than 90% occurring only once. The specimen comprised peripheral blood, sampled on day 0 of AZD1222 vaccination. The origin of the receptors is an adult in good health.

J is TRBJ1-2 and V is TRBV5-6; D is perhaps TRBD1 (5 bases). Germline CDR1 and CDR2: SGHDT and YYEEEE. The V and J ends lost 3 bases and 4 bases respectively, with 10 bases between them. The CDR3 is 13 residues long. The DNA for the CDR3 is TGTGCCAGCAGCTCAACAGGATCCTATGGCTACACCTTC. Its translation: CASSSTGSYGYTF.

The CDR3 DNA follows: TGTGCCAGCAGTTACGCGCTAGGACAGAACTCCTACAATGAGCAGTTCTTC. This codes for CASSYALGQNSYNEQFF. The chain recombines TRBV6-2 or TRBV6-3 with TRBJ2-1, with a tentative D call TRBD1 (6 bases). V shed 2 bases and J shed 0 bases, with 14 bases lying between them. CDR1 is MNHEY, CDR2 SVGEGT, per germline. CDR3 length equals 17 residues.

This chain connects TRBV28 to TRBJ1-4; 9 bases agree with TRBD1. With V trimmed by 5 bases and J by 8 bases, 6 bases remained unmatched. The CDR3 runs 14 residues. Germline CDR1 is MDHEN and CDR2 is SYDVKM. DNA of the CDR3: TGTGCCAGCAGTGCCACAGGGGGCAGGGAAAAACTGTTTTTT. Translation gives CASSATGGREKLFF.

The V call is TRBV28, the J call TRBJ2-1; D possibly corresponds to TRBD1 (6 bases). Germline CDR1 MDHEN, CDR2 SYDVKM. V was shortened by 4 bases and J by 6 bases, with 13 bases between the two germline ends. This CDR3 comprises 14 residues. The CDR3 DNA sequence: TGTGCCAGCAGTTCCGGGACACCAGGCAATGAGCAGTTCTTC. Amino acid sequence: CASSSGTPGNEQFF.

The V and J genes are TRBV3-1 (or the pseudogene TRBV3-2) and TRBJ1-2; the D gene is possibly TRBD1 (5 bases). This CDR3 is built from 16 residues. Deletions cut 2 bases from V and 4 bases from J, with 17 bases between. Germline CDR1 and CDR2: LGHDT and YNNKEL (reference sequence). CDR3 protein: CASSQTQGGLGYGYTF. The CDR3 region has the DNA TGTGCCAGCAGCCAAACGCAGGGAGGTCTCGGCTATGGCTACACCTTC.

The genes are TRBV11-2 and TRBJ2-7, with D unresolved. Per the germline V gene, CDR1 is SGHAT and CDR2 is FQNNGV. The CDR3 contains 16 residues. Trimming cost V 0 bases and J 0 bases, with 12 bases left between them. This CDR3 is CASSLELWDSSYEQYF. The CDR3 DNA is TGTGCCAGCAGCTTAGAGTTGTGGGATTCCTCCTACGAGCAGTACTTC. The full variable domain, its missing parts supplied by reference TRBV11-2 and TRBJ2-7, is EAGVAQSPRYKIIEKRQSVAFWCNPISGHATLYWYQQILGQGPKLLIQFQNNGVVDDSQLPKDRFSAERLKGVDSTLKIQPAKLEDSAVYLCASSLELWDSSYEQYFGPGTRLTVT.

V usage is TRBV6-5 and J usage is TRBJ2-2, with a possible D match to TRBD1 (5 bases). The CDR3 contains 14 residues. Trimming took off 7 bases at V and 0 bases at J, with 9 bases between the two ends. CDR1 is MNHEY, CDR2 SVGAGI, per germline. The CDR3: CASNLQANTGELFF. The CDR3, as DNA: TGTGCCAGCAATCTACAGGCGAACACCGGGGAGCTGTTTTTT.

This sequence joins TRBV4-3 and TRBJ2-1; D remains unclear. CDR3 length equals 11 residues. Germline-derived CDR1 and CDR2 are LGHNA and YSLEER. Trimming left V 4 bases short and J 4 bases short, with 2 bases between. The CDR3 is CASSLYNEQFF. The CDR3 bases are TGCGCCAGCAGCCTATACAATGAGCAGTTCTTC.

The chain has TRBV19 and TRBJ2-4, with D possibly matching TRBD1 (5 bases). This CDR3 has 15 residues. The germline CDR1 and CDR2 sequences are LNHDA and SQIVND (reference sequence). V was clipped by 1 base and J by 3 bases, with 10 bases between them. This chain's CDR3 is CASSIGGRVKNIQYF. In nucleotides, the CDR3 is TGTGCCAGTAGTATAGGCGGCAGGGTCAAAAACATTCAGTACTTC. The variable domain in full, with the rest retrieved from reference TRBV19 and TRBJ2-4, is DGGITQSPKYLFRKEGQNVTLSCEQNLNHDAMYWYRQDPGQGLRLIYYSQIVNDFQKGDIAEGYSVSREKKESFPLTVTSAQKNPTAFYLCASSIGGRVKNIQYFGAGTRLSVL.

This chain joins TRBV6-7 and TRBJ1-1, with 12 bases identical to TRBD1. TRBV6-7 is known as an ORF, though its function is uncertain. V gave up 1 base and J gave up 4 bases; unmatched junction bases: 10. The length of the CDR3 is 18 residues. This CDR3 is CASSYLGTGGIGATEAFF. The CDR3 bases are TGTGCCAGCAGTTACTTGGGGACAGGGGGCATCGGGGCCACTGAAGCTTTCTTT.

This chain connects TRBV19 to TRBJ1-1, with 9 bases identical to TRBD1. CDR1 LNHDA and CDR2 SQIVND come from the germline V gene (reference sequence). The J segment lost 0 bases and the V segment lost 1 base, leaving 6 bases of the junction unmatched. The CDR3 is made up of 17 amino acids. CDR3 bases: TGTGCCAGTAGTATAGGGGGGACAGGGATTATGAACACTGAAGCTTTCTTT. Translation gives CASSIGGTGIMNTEAFF.

This clone was picked up a small number of times. The rearrangement joins TRBV7-2 to TRBJ2-3, with 9 bases aligning to TRBD2. The J segment lost 5 bases and the V segment lost 0 bases, leaving 3 bases of the junction unmatched. CDR3 size: 15 residues. In germline, CDR1 is SGHTA, CDR2 FQGNSA. In DNA, the CDR3 is TGTGCCAGCAGCTTAGCGGCGGGGGGGCGAGATACGCAGTATTTT. Translating gives CASSLAAGGRDTQYF.

CDR3 DNA sequence: TGTGCCAGCAGTCTCTCCCGGGGGCCCCAGCATTTT. This translates into CASSLSRGPQHF. The chain combines TRBV12-3 or TRBV12-4 with TRBJ1-5; D ambiguous. With 5 bases removed from V and 9 bases from J, the gap between germline ends came to 11 bases. The CDR3 is 12 amino acids.

This sequence joins TRBV4-3 and TRBJ2-1; possibly TRBD2 for D (5 bases). CDR1 and CDR2 from the germline V gene are LGHNA and YSLEER. This CDR3 is 16 amino acids long. The V and J ends lost 0 bases and 6 bases respectively, with 15 bases between them. CDR3 protein: CASSQDWAGGPNEQFF. CDR3 sequence (DNA): TGCGCCAGCAGCCAAGATTGGGCAGGCGGGCCCAATGAGCAGTTCTTC.

As for this clone: This sample includes further DNA sequences coding for the same CDR3. The J gene is TRBJ2-2, the V gene TRBV5-1; TRBD2 matches 7 bases. Germline values: CDR1 SGHRS, CDR2 YFSETQ. The V and J ends lost 0 bases and 6 bases, in that order; junction bases with no gene match: 2. CDR3 length: 14 amino acids. CDR3 DNA: TGCGCCAGCAGCTTGGATCGGGGGGCCGGGGAGCTGTTTTTT. It specifies CASSLDRGAGELFF. Filled out from reference TRBV5-1 and TRBJ2-2, the complete variable domain reads KAGVTQTPRYLIKTRGQQVTLSCSPISGHRSVSWYQQTPGQGLQFLFEYFSETQRNKGNFPGRFSGRQFSNSRSEMNVSTLELGDSALYLCASSLDRGAGELFFGEGSRLTVL.

This clone was detected a few times. The chain recombines TRBV28 with TRBJ1-6; D call uncertain. This CDR3 region has 18 residues. Per germline, CDR1 MDHEN and CDR2 SYDVKM. Trimming pared 6 bases from V and 8 bases from J, leaving 26 bases between. The CDR3 region is CASSRSRGLGSLDSPLHF. DNA of the CDR3: TGTGCCAGCAGCAGATCACGCGGGTTGGGATCATTGGATTCACCCCTCCACTTT. Together with reference TRBV28 and TRBJ1-6, the CDR3 gives the full variable domain: DVKVTQSSRYLVKRTGEKVFLECVQDMDHENMFWYRQDPGLGLRLIYFSYDVKMKEKGDIPEGYSVSREKKERFSLILESASTNQTSMYLCASSRSRGLGSLDSPLHFGNGTRLTVT.

The CDR3 coding sequence is TGTGCCAGCAGGTACAGGCGAACACAAGAGACCCAGTACTTC. Translation gives CASRYRRTQETQYF. The chain joins TRBV6-5 to TRBJ2-5; maybe TRBD1 (5 bases). The CDR3 runs to 14 residues. Trimming shortened V by 6 bases and J by 2 bases, and 13 bases separated the two germline ends. Germline V CDR1 and CDR2: MNHEY, SVGAGI.